One and the same sample provided the 3 T cell receptor beta chains below, sequenced in a study of T cells in Graves' hyperthyroidism and ophthalmopathy. Amplification of TCR beta CDR3 regions was performed using RNA transcripts as template. In the first-round RT-PCR of the TCR CDR3, the HTBI primer set was used. TCRdb recomputed calls from the multiplex PCR reads with MiXCR, one row per CDR3 protein. Here the sample spans 350,000 to 450,000 distinct CDR3 sequences, approximately 14% being singletons. The sample taken for sequencing was blood. The receptors come from a woman in her sixties or seventies with Graves' hyperthyroidism.

V and J are TRBV5-1 and TRBJ2-3; D is undetermined. Between the trimmed V and J ends, which lost 1 base and 1 base, there was a span of 13 bases. The CDR3 runs to 16 residues. From germline, CDR1 is SGHRS and CDR2 YFSETQ. This CDR3 reads CASSLRAAGGTDTQYF. Written as DNA, the CDR3 is TGCGCCAGCAGCTTGAGGGCCGCCGGAGGCACAGATACGCAGTATTTT.

The chain uses TRBV4-2 and TRBJ2-5; maybe TRBD2 (6 bases). The CDR3 runs 18 residues. V lost 1 base and J 5 bases, leaving 23 bases between the germline ends. CDR1 is LGHNA and CDR2 is YNFKEQ in the germline V gene. The CDR3 DNA reads as TGTGCCAGCAGCCAAGGGTCGGCGTCCGGGCTAGCGAGGGAGACCCAGTACTTC. This gives the protein CASSQGSASGLARETQYF.

The chain recombines TRBV10-3 with TRBJ2-5; weak D call: TRBD1 (5 bases). Per the germline V gene, CDR1 is ENHRY and CDR2 is SYGVKD. The CDR3 runs 12 residues. The V and J ends lost 6 bases and 3 bases respectively, with 8 bases between them. CDR3 amino acids: CAIRGLEETQYF. CDR3 DNA: TGTGCCATCAGGGGGCTCGAAGAGACCCAGTACTTC.